This is a list of T cell receptor beta chains from one sample in a study of T cell responses to AZD1222 COVID-19 vaccine. Some clones are missing from TCRdb's copy, which holds only in-frame ones; the method was immunoSEQ multiplex PCR. This table has 130,000 to 150,000 clones, roughly nine tenths appearing once. Sequenced here: peripheral blood, sampled 28 days after the second AZD1222 dose. The receptors were sampled from an adult who received the AZD1222 COVID-19 vaccine. Each CDR3 is given without its conserved first and last residue.

TRBJ2-1,TRBV20-1,SARVDDEQF
TRBJ1-5,TRBV6-5,ASSYGPGNQPQH
TRBJ1-5,TRBV3-1/TRBV3-2,ASSQVGGIQPQH
TRBJ2-3,TRBV6-2/TRBV6-3,ASSYLSYTQY
TRBJ1-1,TRBV2,ASLVEGAGTEAF
TRBJ1-2,TRBV2,ASSEEANYGYT
TRBJ2-1,TRBV5-4,ASSWPYGGNNEQF
TRBJ2-7,TRBV7-2,ASRANLGVEAYEQY
TRBJ2-2,TRBV11-3,ASAEGNTGELF
TRBJ1-1,TRBV11-3,ASSLLYKGDEAF
TRBJ1-2,TRBV20-1,SASSMFVGGQNGYT
TRBJ1-1,TRBV12-5,ASGPRGQMNTEAF
TRBJ1-1,TRBV7-2,ASSQIPSPSTEAF
TRBJ1-5,TRBV6-6,ASRQGFGNQPQH
TRBJ2-5,TRBV19,ASSVDSQETQY
TRBJ1-6,TRBV5-1,ASSTRASSYNSPLH
TRBJ2-7,TRBV5-4,ATWTSGSYEQY
TRBJ1-2,TRBV19,ASMVWWGSNYGYT
TRBJ1-1,TRBV7-2,ASSFTVSNTEAF
TRBJ2-2,TRBV5-4,ASSLGLAGAAGELF
TRBJ2-7,TRBV7-9,ASSPGQGYEQY
TRBJ2-6,TRBV7-2,ASSLIPGIGSGANVLT
TRBJ2-1,TRBV6-5,ASSFIRDTNYNEQF
TRBJ2-5,TRBV6-2/TRBV6-3,ASSYSIGRPQETQY
TRBJ1-4,TRBV9,ASSPRWGNDEKLF
TRBJ1-3,TRBV27,ASSLGAYGNTIY